A selection of T cell receptor beta chains follows, all from one sample in a study of cytomegalovirus exposure and HLA in healthy donors. Sequenced by immunoSEQ multiplex PCR; TCRdb stores in-frame clones only, minus some. The table records approximately 200,000 clones, roughly 78% of them present only once. The sequenced material came from PBMCs. These receptors originate from a woman in her 30s in good health and CMV-seropositive. Both conserved end residues are part of each CDR3. Each record gives: J gene, V gene, clone size, D gene, CDR3 protein, CDR3 DNA. A D gene is named only where the DNA matches it firmly. Some rows have no size entry. The others give once, few or many, or a class for an expanded clone.

j_gene: TRBJ2-7; v_gene: TRBV18; abundance: .; d_gene: TRBD1; CDR3aa: CASSRSGQGREQYF; CDR3nt: TGTGCCAGCTCACGTTCGGGACAGGGACGGGAGCAGTACTTC
j_gene: TRBJ1-4; v_gene: TRBV18; abundance: .; d_gene: .; CDR3aa: CASSPSWTDNEKLFF; CDR3nt: TGTGCCAGCTCACCATCCTGGACAGATAATGAAAAACTGTTTTTT
j_gene: TRBJ1-1; v_gene: TRBV5-6; abundance: .; d_gene: .; CDR3aa: CASSLGANTEAFF; CDR3nt: TGTGCCAGCAGCTTGGGGGCGAACACTGAAGCTTTCTTT
j_gene: TRBJ2-3; v_gene: TRBV6-4; abundance: .; d_gene: TRBD2; CDR3aa: CASSERGGLADTQYF; CDR3nt: TGTGCCAGCAGTGAACGGGGGGGCCTGGCAGATACGCAGTATTTT
j_gene: TRBJ2-1; v_gene: TRBV2; abundance: .; d_gene: TRBD2; CDR3aa: CASSPRLAAIYNEQFF; CDR3nt: TGTGCCAGCAGCCCCAGACTAGCGGCAATTTACAATGAGCAGTTCTTC
j_gene: TRBJ1-1; v_gene: TRBV27; abundance: .; d_gene: TRBD1; CDR3aa: CATRDRGYGTEAFF; CDR3nt: TGTGCTACCAGGGACAGGGGTTACGGCACTGAAGCTTTCTTT
j_gene: TRBJ1-1; v_gene: TRBV6-5; abundance: .; d_gene: .; CDR3aa: CASSSGLTGTEAFF; CDR3nt: TGTGCCAGCAGTTCAGGACTTACGGGCACTGAAGCTTTCTTT
j_gene: TRBJ1-2; v_gene: TRBV7-2; abundance: .; d_gene: .; CDR3aa: CASSPMNGGGYGYTF; CDR3nt: TGTGCCAGCAGCCCGATGAACGGGGGGGGCTATGGCTACACCTTC
j_gene: TRBJ2-7; v_gene: TRBV5-1; abundance: few; d_gene: .; CDR3aa: CASSLFPGWPEQYF; CDR3nt: TGCGCCAGCAGCTTGTTCCCCGGGTGGCCAGAGCAGTACTTC
j_gene: TRBJ1-2; v_gene: TRBV4-1; abundance: .; d_gene: TRBD1; CDR3aa: CASSPSVTGGYGYTF; CDR3nt: TGCGCCAGCAGCCCTTCAGTGACAGGGGGCTATGGCTACACCTTC
j_gene: TRBJ2-1; v_gene: TRBV10-2; abundance: .; d_gene: TRBD2; CDR3aa: CASSELAGVSNEQFF; CDR3nt: TGCGCCAGCAGTGAGTTAGCGGGGGTCTCCAATGAGCAGTTCTTC
j_gene: TRBJ1-5; v_gene: TRBV19; abundance: .; d_gene: .; CDR3aa: CASIPPRSNQPQHF; CDR3nt: TGTGCCAGTATTCCGCCCAGGAGCAATCAGCCCCAGCATTTT
j_gene: TRBJ2-1; v_gene: TRBV7-2; abundance: .; d_gene: TRBD1; CDR3aa: CASSRDRGRNEQFF; CDR3nt: TGTGCCAGCAGTCGGGACAGGGGCCGCAATGAGCAGTTCTTC
j_gene: TRBJ2-7; v_gene: TRBV2; abundance: .; d_gene: TRBD1; CDR3aa: CASSAGQGAWEQYF; CDR3nt: TGTGCCAGCAGTGCGGGACAGGGGGCTTGGGAGCAGTACTTC
j_gene: TRBJ1-6; v_gene: TRBV5-6; abundance: .; d_gene: .; CDR3aa: CASRSGSYNSPLHF; CDR3nt: TGTGCCAGCAGGTCAGGGTCCTATAATTCACCCCTCCACTTT
j_gene: TRBJ2-5; v_gene: TRBV9; abundance: .; d_gene: .; CDR3aa: CASSPKWGWMGETQYF; CDR3nt: TGTGCCAGCAGCCCGAAATGGGGCTGGATGGGAGAGACCCAGTACTTC
j_gene: TRBJ2-1; v_gene: TRBV5-6; abundance: .; d_gene: TRBD1; CDR3aa: CASSPGQGLNEQFF; CDR3nt: TGTGCCAGCAGCCCGGGACAGGGGCTCAATGAGCAGTTCTTC
j_gene: TRBJ2-3; v_gene: TRBV27; abundance: .; d_gene: TRBD2; CDR3aa: CASSFRTSGGRDTQYF; CDR3nt: TGTGCCAGCAGTTTCCGGACTAGCGGGGGGAGAGATACGCAGTATTTT
j_gene: TRBJ2-1; v_gene: TRBV11-2; abundance: .; d_gene: TRBD2; CDR3aa: CASSLRAGVSYNEQFF; CDR3nt: TGTGCCAGCAGCCTCCGAGCGGGAGTGTCCTACAATGAGCAGTTCTTC
j_gene: TRBJ1-5; v_gene: TRBV11-3; abundance: .; d_gene: .; CDR3aa: CASSDRGQPQHF; CDR3nt: TGTGCCAGCAGCGATAGGGGACAGCCCCAGCATTTT
j_gene: TRBJ2-5; v_gene: TRBV5-5; abundance: once; d_gene: TRBD2; CDR3aa: CASSVVAGGGGETQYF; CDR3nt: TGTGCCAGCAGCGTGGTTGCGGGAGGTGGTGGAGAGACCCAGTACTTC
j_gene: TRBJ2-1; v_gene: TRBV5-4; abundance: few; d_gene: TRBD2; CDR3aa: CASSSYKRAGVYNEQFF; CDR3nt: TGTGCCAGCAGCTCGTACAAGAGGGCGGGGGTTTACAATGAGCAGTTCTTC
j_gene: TRBJ1-5; v_gene: TRBV27; abundance: .; d_gene: .; CDR3aa: CASRPGSYSNQPQHF; CDR3nt: TGTGCCAGCAGACCCGGGAGTTATAGCAATCAGCCCCAGCATTTT
j_gene: TRBJ1-4; v_gene: TRBV7-9; abundance: .; d_gene: TRBD1; CDR3aa: CASTKGTGRIGEKLFF; CDR3nt: TGTGCCAGCACCAAGGGGACAGGGAGAATTGGTGAAAAACTGTTTTTT
j_gene: TRBJ2-1; v_gene: TRBV5-1; abundance: .; d_gene: TRBD2; CDR3aa: CASSMGLANNEQFF; CDR3nt: TGCGCCAGCAGCATGGGACTAGCTAACAATGAGCAGTTCTTC
j_gene: TRBJ2-5; v_gene: TRBV5-6; abundance: .; d_gene: .; CDR3aa: CASSPPFEETQYF; CDR3nt: TGTGCCAGCAGCCCCCCGTTCGAGGAGACCCAGTACTTC
j_gene: TRBJ1-1; v_gene: TRBV5-6; abundance: once; d_gene: .; CDR3aa: CASSFRGPTEAFF; CDR3nt: TGTGCCAGCAGCTTTCGAGGGCCCACTGAAGCTTTCTTT
j_gene: TRBJ1-3; v_gene: TRBV18; abundance: .; d_gene: .; CDR3aa: CASSTNRVALSGNTIYF; CDR3nt: TGTGCCAGCTCAACAAACAGGGTAGCGCTCTCTGGAAACACCATATATTTT
j_gene: TRBJ2-7; v_gene: TRBV10-3; abundance: .; d_gene: .; CDR3aa: CAIMESLGSYEQYF; CDR3nt: TGTGCCATCATGGAGTCACTCGGGTCCTACGAGCAGTACTTC
j_gene: TRBJ1-1; v_gene: TRBV5-6; abundance: .; d_gene: .; CDR3aa: CASSLYWGPMNTEAFF; CDR3nt: TGTGCCAGCAGCTTGTATTGGGGGCCCATGAACACTGAAGCTTTCTTT
j_gene: TRBJ2-2; v_gene: TRBV13; abundance: .; d_gene: .; CDR3aa: CASSLVAVNTGELFF; CDR3nt: TGTGCCAGCAGCTTAGTGGCTGTGAACACCGGGGAGCTGTTTTTT
j_gene: TRBJ2-1; v_gene: TRBV27; abundance: .; d_gene: .; CDR3aa: CASSSLGGVYNEQFF; CDR3nt: TGTGCCAGCAGCTCCCTAGGGGGGGTCTACAATGAGCAGTTCTTC
j_gene: TRBJ2-1; v_gene: TRBV27; abundance: .; d_gene: .; CDR3aa: CASSPLAPSSYNEQFF; CDR3nt: TGTGCCAGCAGTCCTTTAGCGCCGAGCTCCTACAATGAGCAGTTCTTC
j_gene: TRBJ2-7; v_gene: TRBV11-2; abundance: few; d_gene: TRBD2; CDR3aa: CASSTGTSGGLEQYF; CDR3nt: TGTGCCAGCAGCACCGGGACTAGCGGGGGTCTCGAGCAGTACTTC
j_gene: TRBJ1-1; v_gene: TRBV7-9; abundance: once; d_gene: TRBD1; CDR3aa: CASSLSGGPEAFF; CDR3nt: TGTGCCAGCAGCCTTTCAGGGGGCCCTGAAGCTTTCTTT
j_gene: TRBJ2-3; v_gene: TRBV12-1; abundance: .; d_gene: .; CDR3aa: CASSLDRAVGTSTDTQYF; CDR3nt: TGTGCCAGCAGCTTGGACAGGGCAGTTGGGACTAGCACAGATACGCAGTATTTT
j_gene: TRBJ1-1; v_gene: TRBV5-6; abundance: .; d_gene: TRBD1; CDR3aa: CASSLARQGLNTEAFF; CDR3nt: TGTGCCAGCAGCTTGGCCCGACAGGGACTGAACACTGAAGCTTTCTTT
j_gene: TRBJ2-4; v_gene: TRBV5-4; abundance: .; d_gene: .; CDR3aa: CASSLVGADENIQYF; CDR3nt: TGTGCCAGCAGCTTGGTAGGGGCGGACGAAAACATTCAGTACTTC
j_gene: TRBJ2-7; v_gene: TRBV7-2; abundance: .; d_gene: .; CDR3aa: CASSSAPRGEQYF; CDR3nt: TGTGCCAGCAGCTCGGCCCCAAGGGGCGAGCAGTACTTC
j_gene: TRBJ2-5; v_gene: TRBV9; abundance: .; d_gene: TRBD2; CDR3aa: CASSPRTSFSQETQYF; CDR3nt: TGTGCCAGCAGCCCGCGGACTAGCTTTTCGCAAGAGACCCAGTACTTC
j_gene: TRBJ1-2; v_gene: TRBV6-1; abundance: few; d_gene: .; CDR3aa: CASSEPPRPAYGYTF; CDR3nt: TGTGCCAGCAGTGAACCTCCAAGGCCAGCGTACGGCTACACCTTC
j_gene: TRBJ2-1; v_gene: TRBV15; abundance: .; d_gene: .; CDR3aa: CATSRERVYEQFF; CDR3nt: TGTGCCACCAGCAGAGAACGAGTCTATGAGCAGTTCTTC